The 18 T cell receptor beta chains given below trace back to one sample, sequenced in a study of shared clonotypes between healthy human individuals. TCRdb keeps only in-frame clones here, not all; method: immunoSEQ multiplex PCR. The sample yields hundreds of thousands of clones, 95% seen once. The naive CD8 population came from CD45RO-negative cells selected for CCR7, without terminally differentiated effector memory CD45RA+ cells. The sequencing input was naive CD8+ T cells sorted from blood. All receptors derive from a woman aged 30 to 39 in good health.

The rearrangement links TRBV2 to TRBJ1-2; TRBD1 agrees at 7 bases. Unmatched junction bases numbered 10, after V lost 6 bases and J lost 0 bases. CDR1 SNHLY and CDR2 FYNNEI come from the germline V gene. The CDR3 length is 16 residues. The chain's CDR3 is CASRSNTGATNYGYTF. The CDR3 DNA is TGTGCCAGCAGATCAAATACAGGGGCGACTAACTATGGCTACACCTTC.

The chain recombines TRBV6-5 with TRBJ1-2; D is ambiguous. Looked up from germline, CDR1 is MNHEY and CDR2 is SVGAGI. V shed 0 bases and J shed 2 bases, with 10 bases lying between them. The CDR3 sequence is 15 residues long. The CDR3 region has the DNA TGTGCCAGCAGTTACTCGGTAGGGAGGAACTATGGCTACACCTTC. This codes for CASSYSVGRNYGYTF.

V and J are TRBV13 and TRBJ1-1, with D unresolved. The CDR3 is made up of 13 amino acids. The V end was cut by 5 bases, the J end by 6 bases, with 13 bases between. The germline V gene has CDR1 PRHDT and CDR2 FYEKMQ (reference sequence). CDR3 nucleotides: TGTGCCAGCAGCCGGACGGAGCGGGCTGAAGCTTTCTTT. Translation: CASSRTERAEAFF. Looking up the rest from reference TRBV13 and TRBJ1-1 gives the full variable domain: AAGVIQSPRHLIKEKRETATLKCYPIPRHDTVYWYQQGPGQDPQFLISFYEKMQSDKGSIPDRFSAQQFSDYHSELNMSSLELGDSALYFCASSRTERAEAFFGQGTRLTVV.

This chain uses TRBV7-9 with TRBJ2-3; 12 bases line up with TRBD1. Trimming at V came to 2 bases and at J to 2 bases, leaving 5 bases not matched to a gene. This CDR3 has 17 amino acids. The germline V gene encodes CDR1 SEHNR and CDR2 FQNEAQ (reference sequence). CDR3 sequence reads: CASSLSGTGGPTDTQYF. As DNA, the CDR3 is TGTGCCAGCAGCTTATCTGGGACAGGGGGCCCCACAGATACGCAGTATTTT.

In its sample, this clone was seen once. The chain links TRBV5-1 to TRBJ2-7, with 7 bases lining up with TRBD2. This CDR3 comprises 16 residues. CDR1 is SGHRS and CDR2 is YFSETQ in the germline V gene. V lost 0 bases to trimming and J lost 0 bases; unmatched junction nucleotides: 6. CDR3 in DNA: TGCGCCAGCAGCTTGGCTTGGGAGGGGAGCTCCTACGAGCAGTACTTC. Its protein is CASSLAWEGSSYEQYF.

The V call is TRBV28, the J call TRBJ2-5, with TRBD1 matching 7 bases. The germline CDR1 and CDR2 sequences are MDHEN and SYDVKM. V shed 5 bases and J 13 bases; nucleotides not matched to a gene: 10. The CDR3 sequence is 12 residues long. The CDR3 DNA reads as TGTGCCAGCAGTGCCGGGACAGCCGAGGGGTACTTC. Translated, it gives CASSAGTAEGYF.

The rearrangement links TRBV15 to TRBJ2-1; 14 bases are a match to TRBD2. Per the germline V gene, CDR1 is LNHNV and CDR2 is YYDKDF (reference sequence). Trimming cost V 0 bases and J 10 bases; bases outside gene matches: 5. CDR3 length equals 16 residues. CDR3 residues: CATSREGLAGAVEQFF. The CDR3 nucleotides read TGTGCCACCAGCAGAGAGGGACTAGCGGGAGCGGTGGAGCAGTTCTTC.

This CDR3 is CASSRGSLGNTIYF. DNA of the CDR3: TGTGCCAGCAGCCGGGGATCTCTTGGTAACACCATATATTTT. The J gene is TRBJ1-3, the V gene TRBV7-8; D remains ambiguous. Trimming cost V 5 bases and J 7 bases, with 15 bases left between them. The CDR3 covers 14 residues. Per germline, CDR1 SGHVS and CDR2 FQNEAQ.

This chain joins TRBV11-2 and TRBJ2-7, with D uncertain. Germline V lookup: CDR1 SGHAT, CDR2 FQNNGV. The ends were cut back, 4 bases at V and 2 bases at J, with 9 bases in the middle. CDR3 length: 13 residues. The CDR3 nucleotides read TGTGCCAGCAGCTATCCATCTACCTACGAGCAGTACTTC. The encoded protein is CASSYPSTYEQYF.

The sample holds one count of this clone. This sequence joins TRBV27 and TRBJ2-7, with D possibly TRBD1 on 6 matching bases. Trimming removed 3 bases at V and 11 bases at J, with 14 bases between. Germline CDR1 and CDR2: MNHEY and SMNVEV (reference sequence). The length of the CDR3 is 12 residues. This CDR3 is CASSFSTGFEYF. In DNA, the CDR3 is TGTGCCAGCAGTTTTTCCACAGGGTTTGAGTACTTC.

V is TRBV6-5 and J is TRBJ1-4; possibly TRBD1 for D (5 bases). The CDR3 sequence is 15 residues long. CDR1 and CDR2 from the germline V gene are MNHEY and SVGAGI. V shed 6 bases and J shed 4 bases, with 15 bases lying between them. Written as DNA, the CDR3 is TGTGCCAGCAGCGATTATAGGGGACTTAATGAAAAACTGTTTTTT. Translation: CASSDYRGLNEKLFF.

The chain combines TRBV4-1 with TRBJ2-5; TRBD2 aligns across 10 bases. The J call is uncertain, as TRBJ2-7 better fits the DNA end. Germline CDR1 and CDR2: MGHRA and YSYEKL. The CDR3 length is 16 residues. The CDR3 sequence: CASSQGTSGISYEQYF. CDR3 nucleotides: TGCGCCAGCAGCCAAGGTACTAGCGGGATCTCCTACGAGCAGTACTTC.

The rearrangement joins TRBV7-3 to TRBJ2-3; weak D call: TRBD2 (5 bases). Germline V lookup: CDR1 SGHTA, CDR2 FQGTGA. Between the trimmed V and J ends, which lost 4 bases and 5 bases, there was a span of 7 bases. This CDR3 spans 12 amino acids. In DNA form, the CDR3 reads TGTGCCAGCAGCTCCCGGGGAGATACGCAGTATTTT. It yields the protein CASSSRGDTQYF.

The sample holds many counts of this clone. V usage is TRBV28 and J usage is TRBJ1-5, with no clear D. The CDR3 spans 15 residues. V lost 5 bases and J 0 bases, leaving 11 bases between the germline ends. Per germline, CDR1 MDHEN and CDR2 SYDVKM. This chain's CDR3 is CASSPDLYSNQPQHF. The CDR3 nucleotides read TGTGCCAGCAGTCCGGACTTGTATAGCAATCAGCCCCAGCATTTT. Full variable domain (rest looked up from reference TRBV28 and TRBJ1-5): DVKVTQSSRYLVKRTGEKVFLECVQDMDHENMFWYRQDPGLGLRLIYFSYDVKMKEKGDIPEGYSVSREKKERFSLILESASTNQTSMYLCASSPDLYSNQPQHFGDGTRLSIL.

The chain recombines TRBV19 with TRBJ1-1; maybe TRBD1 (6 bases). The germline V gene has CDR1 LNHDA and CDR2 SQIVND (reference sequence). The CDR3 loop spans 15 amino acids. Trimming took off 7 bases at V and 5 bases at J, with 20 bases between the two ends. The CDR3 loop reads CASTYAATGITEAFF. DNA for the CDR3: TGTGCCAGTACCTACGCGGCAACAGGGATTACTGAAGCTTTCTTT.

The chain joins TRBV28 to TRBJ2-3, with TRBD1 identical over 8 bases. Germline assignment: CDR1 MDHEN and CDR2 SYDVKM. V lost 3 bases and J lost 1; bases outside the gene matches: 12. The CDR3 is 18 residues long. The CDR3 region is CASSFLPGQVDRTDTQYF. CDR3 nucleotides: TGTGCCAGCAGTTTTTTACCGGGACAGGTGGACCGCACAGATACGCAGTATTTT.

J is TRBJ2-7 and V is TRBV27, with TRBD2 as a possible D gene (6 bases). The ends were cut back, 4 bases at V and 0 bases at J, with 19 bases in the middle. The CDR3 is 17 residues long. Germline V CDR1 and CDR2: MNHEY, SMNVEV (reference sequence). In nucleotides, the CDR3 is TGTGCCAGCAGTTCCGAAGTAAAGGGACTTAGCTCCTACGAGCAGTACTTC. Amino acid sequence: CASSSEVKGLSSYEQYF.

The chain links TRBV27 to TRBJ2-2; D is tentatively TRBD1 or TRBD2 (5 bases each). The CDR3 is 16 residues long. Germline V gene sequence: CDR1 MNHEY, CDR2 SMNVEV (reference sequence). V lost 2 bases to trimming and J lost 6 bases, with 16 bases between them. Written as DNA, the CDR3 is TGTGCCAGCAGTTTACTCTACACAAGGGGACCCGGGGAGCTGTTTTTT. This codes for CASSLLYTRGPGELFF.